This passage covers 23 T cell receptor beta chains from one sample sequenced in a study of post-analysis software for immune sequencing data. Included in the TCR beta cDNA libraries were unique molecular identifiers. MiXCR was run by TCRdb on the PCR reads, yielding one entry per CDR3 protein. This sample has about 430,000 distinct CDR3 sequences; about 40% occur once, and the top ten carry 7.5% to 8.5%. Notes on the study in general: Relative to controls, patients had about 5 TRBV segments at higher frequency, with TRBV5-6, TRBV5-1 and TRBV20-1 among these.

The antigens for these receptors are not known. The sample consisted of blood. Source of these receptors: a girl aged 2 to 10 with multiple sclerosis.

The table lists this clonotype with a few counts. This chain uses TRBV7-3 with TRBJ2-7; 7 nucleotides agree with TRBD1. This CDR3 has 14 amino acids. From germline, CDR1 is SGHTA and CDR2 FQGTGA. Trimming took 7 bases from V and 3 from J; bases not matched to a gene: 9. The DNA of the CDR3 is TGTGCCAGCATCCTAGGACAGGACCGCTACGAGCAGTACTTC. Residues: CASILGQDRYEQYF.

The rearrangement links TRBV6-6 to TRBJ1-5, with 9 bases matching TRBD1. The germline V gene has CDR1 MNHNY and CDR2 SVGAGI (reference sequence). The ends lost 5 bases at V and 7 bases at J; junction bases unmatched: 6. The CDR3 is made up of 14 amino acids. The chain's CDR3 is CASSQTGGHQPQHF. CDR3 DNA sequence: TGTGCCAGCAGTCAGACAGGGGGACACCAGCCCCAGCATTTT.

This clonotype was seen a few times. CDR3 region: CSVGSHPYNEQFF. For the CDR3, the DNA is TGCAGCGTCGGCAGCCACCCCTACAATGAGCAGTTCTTC. V is TRBV29-1 and J is TRBJ2-1; D is uncertain. The CDR3 consists of 13 residues. Germline V CDR1 and CDR2: SQVTM, ANQGSEA. The ends were cut back, 6 bases at V and 2 bases at J, with 11 bases in the middle.

As regards this clonotype: One end of the junction is discordant with germline, which a read error may explain. V is TRBV18 and J is TRBJ1-1; D unresolved. Germline CDR1 reads KGHSH; CDR2 reads LQKENI. This CDR3 has 13 residues. The CDR3 bases are TGTGCCAGCTCACCAAGGAGTAACACTGAGGCTTTCTTT. The encoded protein is CASSPRSNTEAFF.

This chain connects TRBV5-1 to TRBJ2-3; 11 bases match TRBD1. Germline assignment: CDR1 SGHRS and CDR2 YFSETQ. With V trimmed by 3 bases and J by 4 bases, 10 bases remained unmatched. CDR3 size: 17 residues. The CDR3 spells CASSSDRTGGRSDTQYF. The CDR3 nucleotides are TGCGCCAGCAGCTCGGATCGGACAGGGGGCAGGTCAGATACGCAGTATTTT.

This clonotype was seen a few times. The chain combines TRBV9 with TRBJ2-1; D not resolved. CDR1 is SGDLS, CDR2 YYNGEE, per germline. This CDR3 contains 15 residues. Between the trimmed V and J ends, which lost 0 bases and 0 bases, there was a span of 7 bases. The CDR3 bases are TGTGCCAGCAGCGTAGAAACTACCTCCTACAATGAGCAGTTCTTC. Amino acid sequence: CASSVETTSYNEQFF.

This clonotype showed up just once. The chain combines TRBV28 with TRBJ2-1, with D perhaps being TRBD1 or TRBD2 (7 bases each). The CDR3 is 15 residues long. Trimming removed 5 bases from V and 5 bases from J, with 16 bases in between. The germline V gene encodes CDR1 MDHEN and CDR2 SYDVKM. CDR3 coding DNA: TGTGCCAGCAGTCAGGGGGGGGACGGCGACAATGAGCAGTTCTTC. It yields the protein CASSQGGDGDNEQFF.

The CDR3 bases are TGTGCCAGCAGCCAACAGGGACCCTATGGCTACACCTTC. Protein: CASSQQGPYGYTF. The chain couples TRBV14 to TRBJ1-2; D perhaps matches TRBD1 (5 bases). Trimming shortened V by 2 bases and J by 4 bases, and 8 bases separated the two germline ends. This CDR3 has 13 amino acids. The germline V gene encodes CDR1 SGHDN and CDR2 FVKESK.

The J gene is TRBJ1-5, the V gene TRBV28; 8 bases are shared with TRBD1. Germline V CDR1 and CDR2: MDHEN, SYDVKM. Trimming cost V 5 bases and J 4 bases; bases outside gene matches: 10. The length of the CDR3 is 16 residues. The CDR3 reads CASSTLATGANQPQHF. For the CDR3, the DNA is TGTGCCAGCAGTACCTTGGCGACAGGGGCGAATCAGCCCCAGCATTTT.

The rearrangement links TRBV29-1 to TRBJ2-5, with D possibly being TRBD1 or TRBD2 (6 bases each). The V and J ends lost 0 bases and 2 bases respectively, with 25 bases between them. The CDR3 extends over 19 amino acids. CDR1 is SQVTM and CDR2 is ANQGSEA in the germline V gene. The CDR3 nucleotides are TGCAGCGTTGAAGATCGGAGGGGGGTGTGGGAACGAGATCAAGAGACCCAGTACTTC. Amino acid sequence: CSVEDRRGVWERDQETQYF.

The V and J genes are TRBV6-5 and TRBJ1-4; D remains unclear. Germline CDR1 MNHEY, CDR2 SVGAGI. This CDR3 contains 13 residues. Trimming cost V 0 bases and J 9 bases, with 8 bases left between them. The CDR3 spells CASSYSGNKKLFF. In DNA, the CDR3 is TGTGCCAGCAGTTACTCAGGGAATAAAAAACTGTTTTTT.

The rearrangement links TRBV28 to TRBJ1-5, with 7 bases that match TRBD1. Unmatched junction bases numbered 5, after V lost 1 base and J lost 2 bases. This CDR3 is built from 16 residues. CDR1 and CDR2 from the germline V gene are MDHEN and SYDVKM. The CDR3: CASSLSTGEGNQPQHF. The DNA of the CDR3 is TGTGCCAGCAGTTTATCCACAGGGGAGGGCAATCAGCCCCAGCATTTT.

This clonotype has a handful of counts. This chain connects TRBV7-3 to TRBJ1-6; D is uncertain. V lost 2 bases and J 9 bases, leaving 8 bases between the germline ends. The CDR3 contains 13 residues. From germline, CDR1 is SGHTA and CDR2 FQGTGA. The CDR3 spells CASSLDQGSPLHF. The DNA of the CDR3 is TGTGCCAGCAGCTTAGATCAAGGTTCACCCCTCCACTTT.

This clonotype has a handful of counts. The gene calls are TRBV12-5 and TRBJ2-5, with a weak D call TRBD2 (6 bases). CDR1 is LGHNT and CDR2 is FRNRAP in the germline V gene. Trimming cost V 5 bases and J 4 bases, with 14 bases left between them. The CDR3 loop spans 14 amino acids. CDR3 sequence reads: CASGLGDSRETQYF. The CDR3 DNA sequence: TGTGCTAGTGGTCTGGGGGACTCTCGAGAGACCCAGTACTTC. Supplemented by reference TRBV12-5 and TRBJ2-5, the full variable domain reads DARVTQTPRHKVTEMGQEVTMRCQPILGHNTVFWYRQTMMQGLELLAYFRNRAPLDDSGMPKDRFSAEMPDATLATLKIQPSEPRDSAVYFCASGLGDSRETQYFGPGTRLLVL.

CDR3: CASSPTPQGRQETQYF. The CDR3 region has the DNA TGCGCCAGCAGCCCAACACCTCAAGGACGGCAAGAGACCCAGTACTTC. The rearrangement joins TRBV5-1 to TRBJ2-5; D call uncertain. Trimming removed 4 bases at V and 2 bases at J, with 18 bases between. This CDR3 spans 16 amino acids. Germline CDR1 and CDR2: SGHRS and YFSETQ.

With respect to this clonotype: One junction end disagrees with the germline gene, perhaps due to a read error. This chain connects TRBV6-5 to TRBJ1-2; the D is unclear. CDR3 length: 13 residues. Germline assignment: CDR1 MNHEY and CDR2 SVGAGI. Here the CDR3 DNA reads TGTGCCAGCAGTTACGAAGGCGTCTATGGCTGCACCTTC. Encoded protein: CASSYEGVYGCTF.

In its sample, this clonotype was seen a few times. J is TRBJ1-5 and V is TRBV20-1, with TRBD1 matching over 7 bases. Trimming cost V 6 bases and J 1 base; bases outside gene matches: 9. Germline V CDR1 and CDR2: DFQATT, SNEGSKA (reference sequence). The CDR3 sequence is 15 residues long. CDR3 protein: CSAATGAVSNQPQHF. The CDR3 DNA is TGCAGTGCCGCCACAGGGGCGGTGAGCAATCAGCCCCAGCATTTT.

V is TRBV10-2 and J is TRBJ2-1; D is unclear. Germline V CDR1 and CDR2: WSHSY, SAAADI. V was pared by 0 bases and J by 4 bases, with 13 bases between. There are 16 residues in the CDR3. The CDR3 loop is CASSESRDLIYNEQFF. CDR3 DNA: TGCGCCAGCAGTGAGTCAAGAGACTTGATTTACAATGAGCAGTTCTTC.

In its sample, this clonotype is medium-sized. J is TRBJ2-3 and V is TRBV29-1; no clear D. Germline assignment: CDR1 SQVTM and CDR2 ANQGSEA. V was cut by 2 bases and J by 0 bases, with 12 bases left in between. There are 15 residues in the CDR3. The CDR3 sequence is CSVEMPAKSTDTQYF. In nucleotides, the CDR3 is TGCAGCGTTGAAATGCCAGCCAAAAGCACAGATACGCAGTATTTT.

This clonotype was seen a handful of times. The gene calls are TRBV6-2 or TRBV6-3 and TRBJ2-3; TRBD1 might be the D (6 bases). The CDR3 consists of 15 residues. With 2 bases removed from V and 1 base from J, the gap between germline ends came to 10 bases. Germline CDR1 is MNHEY and CDR2 is SVGEGT. CDR3 amino acids: CASSYQGFGTDTQYF. For the CDR3, the DNA is TGTGCCAGCAGTTACCAGGGGTTTGGCACAGATACGCAGTATTTT.

The J gene is TRBJ2-3, the V gene TRBV28; 11 bases agree with TRBD1. Germline V gives CDR1 MDHEN, CDR2 SYDVKM. After removal of 6 bases from V and 6 bases from J, the junction contained 11 bases not matched to a gene. The CDR3 contains 16 residues. The CDR3 spells CASRSPGTGGFDTQYF. CDR3 nucleotides: TGTGCCAGCAGATCCCCCGGGACAGGGGGTTTTGATACGCAGTATTTT.

The chain uses TRBV11-2 and TRBJ2-1; TRBD2 agrees at 9 bases. Unmatched junction bases numbered 16, after V lost 5 bases and J lost 5 bases. The CDR3 runs 18 residues. CDR1 is SGHAT, CDR2 FQNNGV, per germline. CDR3 residues: CASSLGWLAGRRHNEQFF. DNA of the CDR3: TGTGCCAGCAGCCTGGGGTGGCTAGCGGGGAGAAGGCACAATGAGCAGTTCTTC.

The chain uses TRBV20-1 and TRBJ2-3; D call uncertain. Trimming took off 2 bases at V and 2 bases at J, with 5 bases between the two ends. The CDR3 totals 12 residues. Germline V lookup: CDR1 DFQATT, CDR2 SNEGSKA (reference sequence). The CDR3 region is CSARRATDTQYF. The CDR3, as DNA: TGCAGTGCTAGACGGGCCACAGATACGCAGTATTTT.